This TCR beta chain stems from a study of beta chain features in type 1 diabetes. Findings and caveats of the study: In every one of the four CD4+ subsets, TCRB CDR3s were moderately but significantly shorter in Type 1 diabetes patients.

V lost 4 bases to trimming and J lost 0 bases; unmatched junction nucleotides: 7. The CDR3 covers 17 residues. Germline CDR1 reads SQVTM; CDR2 reads ANQGSEA. The authors reverse transcribed all of the isolated RNA, so sequencing captured expressed TCRB transcripts. The table came from immunoSEQ multiplex PCR; TCRdb's copy has only in-frame clones and leaves some out. The table lists hundreds of thousands of clones, around an eighth of them singletons. On this clone itself: Its specificity is unknown.

The genes are TRBV29-1 and TRBJ2-3; 13 bases are shared with TRBD2. Sequenced: naive CD4+ T cells from blood. This TCR came from a man aged 18 to 30 with type 1 diabetes. For the CDR3, the DNA is TGCAGCGTTGCCGGGACTAGCGGGGTTCCTAGCACAGATACGCAGTATTTT. Translated, it gives CSVAGTSGVPSTDTQYF.